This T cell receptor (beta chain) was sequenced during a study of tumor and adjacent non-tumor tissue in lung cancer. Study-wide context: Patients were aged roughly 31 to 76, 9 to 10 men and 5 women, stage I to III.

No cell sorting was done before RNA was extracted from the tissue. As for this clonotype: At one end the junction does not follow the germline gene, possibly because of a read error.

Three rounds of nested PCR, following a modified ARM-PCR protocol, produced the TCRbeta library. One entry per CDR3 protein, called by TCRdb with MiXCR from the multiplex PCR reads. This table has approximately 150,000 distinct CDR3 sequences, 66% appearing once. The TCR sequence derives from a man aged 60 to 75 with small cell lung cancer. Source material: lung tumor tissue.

The CDR3 protein is CTSSYQDPLAEGSYEQYF. The DNA for the CDR3 is TGTACCAGCAGTTACCAAGACCCCCTAGCGGAGGGCTCCTACGAGCAGTACTTC. The chain combines TRBV6-5 with TRBJ2-7, with TRBD2 identical over 7 bases. Germline V gene data show CDR1 as MNHEY and CDR2 as SVGAGI. The CDR3 covers 18 residues.